The 17 T cell receptor beta chains in this list originate from one sample, sequenced in a study of blood T cell repertoires in COVID-19. This table comes from immunoSEQ multiplex PCR, and its TCRdb copy is limited to in-frame clones, with some not included. This sample has fewer than 250,000 clones, with 70% to 90% found just once. Material: peripheral blood. The receptors shown here come from a man in his forties or fifties with acute or convalescent COVID-19.

Comment on this clone: The same CDR3 is also encoded by other DNA sequences in this sample. DNA for the CDR3: TGTGCCAGCAGTGAGGGGGGTGGGAACACTGAAGCTTTCTTT. Amino acids: CASSEGGGNTEAFF. This sequence joins TRBV6-1 and TRBJ1-1, with TRBD1 as a possible D gene (5 bases). Trimming took off 3 bases at V and 1 base at J, with 9 bases between the two ends. The CDR3 spans 14 residues. Germline CDR1 MNHNS, CDR2 SASEGT.

This clone was detected only once. The gene calls are TRBV6-1 and TRBJ1-5; D remains unclear. Germline V CDR1 and CDR2: MNHNS, SASEGT. The V end was cut by 3 bases, the J end by 0 bases, with 6 bases between. The CDR3 is 14 amino acids. The CDR3 reads CASSDSYSNQPQHF. The CDR3 nucleotides are TGTGCCAGCAGTGACAGTTATAGCAATCAGCCCCAGCATTTT.

The rearrangement uses TRBV7-9 and TRBJ2-1; 7 bases are shared with TRBD2. Losses at the gene ends were 5 bases for V and 4 bases for J; bases not matched to a gene: 8. The CDR3 length is 15 residues. Germline-derived CDR1 and CDR2 are SEHNR and FQNEAQ (reference sequence). The CDR3 bases are TGTGCCAGCAGCCCCCTGGCGGGGGATTACAATGAGCAGTTCTTC. As protein: CASSPLAGDYNEQFF.

V gene TRBV6-5 combines with J gene TRBJ1-2; 7 bases match TRBD1. CDR1 is MNHEY, CDR2 SVGAGI, per germline. The ends lost 5 bases at V and 8 bases at J; junction bases unmatched: 14. This CDR3 is 15 amino acids long. This CDR3 reads CASSRQGRMTGGYTF. CDR3 bases: TGTGCCAGCAGTAGACAGGGAAGGATGACAGGCGGCTACACCTTC.

This clone was observed once. The chain links TRBV7-8 to TRBJ2-6; maybe TRBD2 (6 bases). There are 22 residues in the CDR3. Trimming pared 1 base from V and 0 bases from J, leaving 25 bases between. The V gene's germline CDR1 is SGHVS and CDR2 FQNEAQ. CDR3 sequence: CASSLGRMVGTVYYSGANVLTF. CDR3 sequence (DNA): TGTGCCAGCAGCTTAGGGAGGATGGTGGGGACTGTATATTACTCTGGGGCCAACGTCCTGACTTTC.

This clone has only one observation. This rearrangement joins TRBV6-5 to TRBJ2-7, with TRBD1 matching over 8 bases. Trimming took 4 bases from V and 5 from J; bases not matched to a gene: 10. CDR1 and CDR2 from the germline V gene are MNHEY and SVGAGI. This CDR3 comprises 15 residues. This chain's CDR3 is CASSWDRQVLDEQYF. Written as DNA, the CDR3 is TGTGCCAGCAGTTGGGACAGGCAAGTTTTGGACGAGCAGTACTTC.

This clone was counted a few times. The J gene is TRBJ1-3, the V gene TRBV7-8; D is undetermined. CDR1 and CDR2 (germline): SGHVS, FQNEAQ. The CDR3 is 16 residues long. V gave up 2 bases and J gave up 0 bases, with 11 bases separating them. CDR3 nucleotides: TGTGCCAGCAGCTTATCTACTTCGCGCTCTGGAAACACCATATATTTT. Residues: CASSLSTSRSGNTIYF.

This sequence joins TRBV7-3 and TRBJ1-1; 7 nucleotides match TRBD1. This CDR3 contains 13 residues. V gave up 5 bases and J gave up 4 bases; unmatched junction bases: 4. CDR1 and CDR2 (germline): SGHTA, FQGTGA. In DNA form, the CDR3 reads TGTGCCAGCAGCACCTCAGGGGGCACTGAAGCTTTCTTT. This gives the protein CASSTSGGTEAFF. Together with reference TRBV7-3 and TRBJ1-1, the CDR3 gives the full variable domain: GAGVSQTPSNKVTEKGKYVELRCDPISGHTALYWYRQSLGQGPEFLIYFQGTGAADDSGLPNDRFFAVRPEGSVSTLKIQRTERGDSAVYLCASSTSGGTEAFFGQGTRLTVV.

Only one count was recorded for this clone. The rearrangement links TRBV6-2 or TRBV6-3 to TRBJ1-1; 7 nucleotides match TRBD1. CDR3 length: 16 amino acids. The germline V gene encodes CDR1 MNHEY and CDR2 SVGEGT. V lost 4 bases, J lost 0 bases, and 8 bases stayed unmatched. The CDR3 DNA reads TGTGCCAGCAGTTCCGGACAGGCCGGAATGAACACTGAAGCTTTCTTT. Its translation: CASSSGQAGMNTEAFF.

CDR3 residues: CASSSQPGTEAFF. The CDR3 region has the DNA TGTGCCAGCAGCTCCCAACCAGGCACTGAAGCTTTCTTT. This chain joins TRBV7-9 and TRBJ1-1, with D uncertain. The CDR3 is made up of 13 amino acids. The ends were cut back, 4 bases at V and 4 bases at J, with 10 bases in the middle. The V gene's germline CDR1 is SEHNR and CDR2 FQNEAQ (reference sequence).

CDR3 protein: CASSLNRGTDTQYF. Here the CDR3 DNA reads TGTGCCAGCAGCTTAAACAGGGGAACAGATACGCAGTATTTT. The chain links TRBV5-6 to TRBJ2-3; 7 positions match TRBD1. CDR3 size: 14 residues. Unmatched junction bases numbered 3, after V lost 2 bases and J lost 3 bases. Germline V gene data show CDR1 as SGHDT and CDR2 as YYEEEE.

The rearrangement uses TRBV19 and TRBJ1-3; 7 nucleotides align to TRBD1. The CDR3 length is 15 residues. Germline V gene data show CDR1 as LNHDA and CDR2 as SQIVND (reference sequence). V shed 5 bases, J shed 5 bases, and the junction held 9 bases outside the gene matches. The CDR3 DNA reads TGTGCCAGTAGTCCCCCGGGACAGCGGAGAAACACCATATATTTT. Amino acids: CASSPPGQRRNTIYF.

The gene calls are TRBV2 and TRBJ1-1; TRBD1 aligns across 7 bases. Germline loops: CDR1 SNHLY, CDR2 FYNNEI. The CDR3 totals 14 residues. With V trimmed by 2 bases and J by 6 bases, 6 bases remained unmatched. The CDR3 loop reads CASSERKGAAEAFF. DNA of the CDR3: TGTGCCAGCAGTGAACGGAAGGGGGCGGCTGAAGCTTTCTTT.

This chain links TRBV7-9 with TRBJ1-1; D is unclear. The CDR3 extends over 12 amino acids. Trimming pared 3 bases from V and 4 bases from J, leaving 6 bases between. CDR1 is SEHNR, CDR2 FQNEAQ, per germline (reference sequence). CDR3 sequence: CASSFFGTEAFF. As DNA, the CDR3 is TGTGCCAGCAGCTTCTTCGGCACTGAAGCTTTCTTT.

This clone was detected only a few times. This chain uses TRBV5-1 with TRBJ2-3; tentatively, D is TRBD1 (6 bases). Germline assignment: CDR1 SGHRS and CDR2 YFSETQ. V shed 4 bases and J shed 0 bases, with 12 bases lying between them. This CDR3 is built from 15 residues. The CDR3 protein is CASSPPGQSTDTQYF. DNA of the CDR3: TGCGCCAGCAGCCCTCCCGGACAGAGCACAGATACGCAGTATTTT.

The chain combines TRBV6-5 with TRBJ1-1; tentatively, D is TRBD1 (5 bases). This CDR3 has 14 amino acids. With 11 bases removed from V and 1 base from J, the gap between germline ends came to 17 bases. Germline CDR1 reads MNHEY; CDR2 reads SVGAGI. CDR3 sequence reads: CAVRREGRNTEAFF. The CDR3 DNA follows: TGTGCCGTTCGCAGGGAAGGAAGGAACACTGAAGCTTTCTTT.

The chain is built from TRBV18 and TRBJ2-7, with 10 bases lining up with TRBD1. The CDR3 contains 14 residues. CDR1 is KGHSH, CDR2 LQKENI, per germline. V lost 2 bases, J lost 7 bases, and 5 bases stayed unmatched. The CDR3: CASSPIGQGGEQYF. The CDR3 coding sequence is TGTGCCAGCTCACCAATAGGACAGGGGGGGGAGCAGTACTTC.